This TCR beta chain came from a study of blood T cell repertoires in COVID-19. Under the authors' procedure: From reference gene primer amplification, estimates of nucleated cell counts were derived. Sequencing used immunoSEQ multiplex PCR; TCRdb keeps in-frame clones, though not all of them. V, J and clone size derive from that table, while D and trimming were established from the DNA sequence. Found here are 300,000 to 400,000 clones, 88% of them singletons; the top ten hold 1.5% to 2%. Germline values: CDR1 LNHDA, CDR2 SQIVND (reference sequence). CDR3 length equals 16 residues. V lost 3 bases, J lost 2 bases, and 15 bases lay in between.

This sequence was found in a woman younger than 45 with COVID-19, enrolled during active disease. The source material was peripheral blood. V gene TRBV19 combines with J gene TRBJ2-3; possibly TRBD2 for D (6 bases). In nucleotides, the CDR3 is TGTGCCAGTAGTATCTCCCTAGCGAGCCCCACAGATACGCAGTATTTT. The encoded protein is CASSISLASPTDTQYF.